The rows below give T cell receptor beta chains drawn from one sample of a study of memory CD4+ T cells and cytomegalovirus serostatus. Sequencing used immunoSEQ multiplex PCR; TCRdb keeps in-frame clones, though not all of them. Of roughly 50,000 clones in the sample, around 80% were seen once. The specimen sequenced was memory CD4+ T cells from blood. These receptors came from an adult in good health and CMV-seronegative. Both conserved end residues are part of each CDR3. The D gene is left open where the match is weak. Size tells how often a clone was seen (once, few, many) or the class of an expanded clone, and some rows leave it out.

CDR3nt: TGTGCCAGCAGTCTTCAGGGGGCGCGGGGCACTGAAGCTTTCTTT
CDR3aa: CASSLQGARGTEAFF
abundance: once
j_gene: TRBJ1-1
d_gene: TRBD1
v_gene: TRBV25-1

CDR3nt: TGCGCCAGCAGAAGCGGTGAGACGATGAGGGAGCTGTTTTTT
CDR3aa: CASRSGETMRELFF
abundance: NA
j_gene: TRBJ2-2
d_gene: NA
v_gene: TRBV5-1

CDR3nt: TGTGCCAGCAGCCCCTCTGCTTTTGAGACCCAGTACTTC
CDR3aa: CASSPSAFETQYF
abundance: NA
j_gene: TRBJ2-5
d_gene: NA
v_gene: TRBV4-2

CDR3nt: TGTGCCAGCAGTTGGGGGACAGGGCGAGGTGAAAAACTGTTTTTT
CDR3aa: CASSWGTGRGEKLFF
abundance: NA
j_gene: TRBJ1-4
d_gene: TRBD1
v_gene: TRBV6-5

CDR3nt: TGTGCCAGCAGTGCCGACAGGGCAAACCAAGAGACCCAGTACTTC
CDR3aa: CASSADRANQETQYF
abundance: NA
j_gene: TRBJ2-5
d_gene: TRBD1
v_gene: TRBV2

CDR3nt: TGTGCCAGCAGCCCGACCCCTGAGGAGACCCAGTACTTC
CDR3aa: CASSPTPEETQYF
abundance: once
j_gene: TRBJ2-5
d_gene: NA
v_gene: TRBV5-4

CDR3nt: TGCGCCAGCAGCCCCACCTCGACAGCCCACTACGAGCAGTACTTC
CDR3aa: CASSPTSTAHYEQYF
abundance: NA
j_gene: TRBJ2-7
d_gene: NA
v_gene: TRBV5-1

CDR3nt: TGTGCCAGCAGCCCACGGGGGTGGCTAGCGGGAGCGAGTGATACGCAGTATTTT
CDR3aa: CASSPRGWLAGASDTQYF
abundance: NA
j_gene: TRBJ2-3
d_gene: TRBD2
v_gene: TRBV7-2

CDR3nt: TGTGCCAGCAGCCCGGGGCGGCTCTACGAGCAGTACTTC
CDR3aa: CASSPGRLYEQYF
abundance: once
j_gene: TRBJ2-7
d_gene: NA
v_gene: TRBV7-9

CDR3nt: TGCGCCAGCAGCCAAGAGGCCACAGTGCGCGAGCAGTACTTC
CDR3aa: CASSQEATVREQYF
abundance: few
j_gene: TRBJ2-7
d_gene: NA
v_gene: TRBV4-1

CDR3nt: TGTGCCAGCAGCAAAGCCCACTTAACACCCGGGTCACCTCATCGGCCCCAGCATTTT
CDR3aa: CASSKAHLTPGSPHRPQHF
abundance: few
j_gene: TRBJ1-5
d_gene: NA
v_gene: TRBV21-1

CDR3nt: TGTGCCAGTAGTATTAGGGACTATGGCTACACCTTC
CDR3aa: CASSIRDYGYTF
abundance: few
j_gene: TRBJ1-2
d_gene: NA
v_gene: TRBV19

CDR3nt: TGTGCCAGCCCGACTAGCGGATTAGCCAAAAACATTCAGTACTTC
CDR3aa: CASPTSGLAKNIQYF
abundance: NA
j_gene: TRBJ2-4
d_gene: TRBD2
v_gene: TRBV9

CDR3nt: TGTGCCAGCAGCCAAGATCTTGCCACTCCAGAGAGTGGCTACACCTTC
CDR3aa: CASSQDLATPESGYTF
abundance: NA
j_gene: TRBJ1-2
d_gene: NA
v_gene: TRBV4-2

CDR3nt: TGTGCCAGCAGTTACCCAAGCGGGGGTCGGGAGCAGTTCTTC
CDR3aa: CASSYPSGGREQFF
abundance: NA
j_gene: TRBJ2-1
d_gene: TRBD2
v_gene: TRBV6-6

CDR3nt: TGTGCCAGCAGAAACACAGGGAGGGAGCAGTTCTTC
CDR3aa: CASRNTGREQFF
abundance: NA
j_gene: TRBJ2-1
d_gene: NA
v_gene: TRBV6-5

CDR3nt: TGCGCCAGCAGCCAACCATTGACAGGGGTTAACACTGAAGCTTTCTTT
CDR3aa: CASSQPLTGVNTEAFF
abundance: NA
j_gene: TRBJ1-1
d_gene: TRBD1
v_gene: TRBV4-1

CDR3nt: TGTGCCAGCATGGAAAGGGGGCGAGAGACCCAGTACTTC
CDR3aa: CASMERGRETQYF
abundance: once
j_gene: TRBJ2-5
d_gene: TRBD1
v_gene: TRBV6-1

CDR3nt: TGTGCCAGCAGTTGGAAGAGCAGCCGGCCGAACAATGAGCAGTTCTTC
CDR3aa: CASSWKSSRPNNEQFF
abundance: NA
j_gene: TRBJ2-1
d_gene: NA
v_gene: TRBV27

CDR3nt: TGCGCCAGCAGCCAAGACTCTCTGGGGGCTACAGGGGCCAACGTCCTGACTTTC
CDR3aa: CASSQDSLGATGANVLTF
abundance: NA
j_gene: TRBJ2-6
d_gene: NA
v_gene: TRBV4-1